The 13 T cell receptor beta chains presented below share a single source sample, sequenced in a study of T cells in Graves' hyperthyroidism and ophthalmopathy. Authors of the study amplified TCR beta CDR3 regions from RNA transcripts. TCR CDR3 regions were first amplified by RT-PCR with HTBI primers. TCRdb reprocessed the multiplex PCR reads via MiXCR and lists one record per CDR3 protein. The table has 500,000 to 600,000 distinct CDR3 sequences, just under 20% seen once. Source material: blood. Every receptor here comes from a man between 35 and 55 years old with Graves' ophthalmopathy.

At least ten counts were recorded for this clonotype. The V gene is TRBV2, the J gene TRBJ1-2; the D gene is possibly TRBD1 (5 bases). CDR1 SNHLY and CDR2 FYNNEI come from the germline V gene. Trimming took off 8 bases at V and 1 base at J, with 11 bases between the two ends. This CDR3 region has 13 residues. The CDR3 sequence: CASSRDSNYGYTF. The CDR3 bases are TGTGCCAGCTCACGAGACAGTAACTATGGCTACACCTTC.

The V gene is TRBV19, the J gene TRBJ1-2; no firm D call. This CDR3 contains 18 residues. V was shortened by 5 bases and J by 3 bases, with 25 bases between the two germline ends. Germline V gene sequence: CDR1 LNHDA, CDR2 SQIVND (reference sequence). Written as DNA, the CDR3 is TGTGCCAGTAGTTATAGGCCCCTTCTCAGCGATAATTACTATGGCTACACCTTC. Translation gives CASSYRPLLSDNYYGYTF.

The sample holds many counts of this clonotype. The genes are TRBV7-2 and TRBJ1-1, with D maybe TRBD1 (6 bases). V was shortened by 1 base and J by 1 base, with 10 bases between the two germline ends. CDR3 length equals 15 residues. Looked up from germline, CDR1 is SGHTA and CDR2 is FQGNSA. The CDR3 DNA sequence: TGTGCCAGCAGCTTAGTCGGGGGGCAGAACACTGAAGCTTTCTTT. Translating gives CASSLVGGQNTEAFF. Full variable domain (missing parts from reference TRBV7-2 and TRBJ1-1): GAGVSQSPSNKVTEKGKDVELRCDPISGHTALYWYRQSLGQGLEFLIYFQGNSAPDKSGLPSDRFSAERTGGSVSTLTIQRTQQEDSAVYLCASSLVGGQNTEAFFGQGTRLTVV.

The gene calls are TRBV28 and TRBJ2-3; tentative D call: TRBD1 (5 bases). Germline lookup yields CDR1 MDHEN and CDR2 SYDVKM. The CDR3 contains 14 residues. V was shortened by 4 bases and J by 5 bases, with 13 bases between the two germline ends. DNA of the CDR3: TGTGCCAGCAGTTCTGCAGGGAACTTAGATACGCAGTATTTT. Translated: CASSSAGNLDTQYF.

There are many counts of this clonotype. The V gene is TRBV5-1, the J gene TRBJ2-7; possible D gene TRBD1, 6 bases. V was shortened by 3 bases and J by 3 bases, with 13 bases between the two germline ends. This CDR3 is built from 14 residues. CDR1 and CDR2 (germline): SGHRS, YFSETQ. The CDR3: CASSSQGTVYEQYF. DNA of the CDR3: TGCGCCAGCAGCTCTCAGGGGACGGTCTACGAGCAGTACTTC.

The chain is built from TRBV11-2 and TRBJ2-1; 12 nucleotides agree with TRBD2. V gave up 4 bases and J gave up 8 bases; unmatched junction bases: 6. CDR3 length: 15 amino acids. Germline-derived CDR1 and CDR2 are SGHAT and FQNNGV. CDR3: CASSYRTSGMYEQFF. DNA of the CDR3: TGTGCCAGCAGCTATCGGACTAGCGGGATGTATGAGCAGTTCTTC.

The chain joins TRBV13 to TRBJ1-2, with D possibly being TRBD1 (6 bases). Germline values: CDR1 PRHDT, CDR2 FYEKMQ (reference sequence). This CDR3 region has 15 residues. V lost 4 bases and J lost 4, with 16 bases in between. The chain's CDR3 is CASSSKTGTLYGYTF. The CDR3 bases are TGTGCCAGCAGCTCAAAGACCGGGACACTCTATGGCTACACCTTC. Together with reference TRBV13 and TRBJ1-2, the CDR3 gives the full variable domain: AAGVIQSPRHLIKEKRETATLKCYPIPRHDTVYWYQQGPGQDPQFLISFYEKMQSDKGSIPDRFSAQQFSDYHSELNMSSLELGDSALYFCASSSKTGTLYGYTFGSGTRLTVV.

The chain couples TRBV7-2 to TRBJ2-1; D gene uncertain. The V end lost 6 bases, the J end lost 7 bases, and 13 bases lay between the germline ends. This CDR3 has 13 amino acids. Per germline, CDR1 SGHTA and CDR2 FQGNSA. The CDR3 loop reads CASRWNSGNEQFF. CDR3 DNA sequence: TGTGCCAGCAGGTGGAATAGTGGAAATGAGCAGTTCTTC.

The CDR3, as DNA: TGTGCCACCAGCAGAGGGGGAGGAGGCACCGGGGAGCTGTTTTTT. Encoded protein: CATSRGGGGTGELFF. The V call is TRBV15, the J call TRBJ2-2; a possible D gene is TRBD2 (6 bases). The CDR3 has 15 amino acids. The germline CDR1 and CDR2 sequences are LNHNV and YYDKDF (reference sequence). The germline V and J ends were trimmed by 1 base and 4 bases, with 10 bases remaining between them.

The table lists this clonotype with many counts. The chain couples TRBV3-1 to TRBJ1-1, with D hard to call. Deletions cut 2 bases from V and 7 bases from J, with 20 bases between. Germline loops: CDR1 LGHDT, CDR2 YNNKEL (reference sequence). This CDR3 region has 16 residues. The CDR3 nucleotides read TGTGCCAGCAGCCAAAGCTTCCGGGCCACAACCAATGAAGCTTTCTTT. The encoded protein is CASSQSFRATTNEAFF.

This clonotype has a handful of counts. This chain joins TRBV5-1 and TRBJ2-3, with D tentatively TRBD2 (6 bases). Germline V gene sequence: CDR1 SGHRS, CDR2 YFSETQ. Trimming removed 1 base at V and 6 bases at J, with 12 bases between. This CDR3 region has 14 residues. CDR3 region: CASSLPGRADTQYF. CDR3 bases: TGCGCCAGCAGCTTGCCCGGGAGAGCGGATACGCAGTATTTT.

This clonotype was picked up a small number of times. J is TRBJ1-2 and V is TRBV19; the D is unclear. The CDR3 sequence is 12 residues long. The V gene's germline CDR1 is LNHDA and CDR2 SQIVND (reference sequence). V lost 9 bases and J lost 4, with 12 bases in between. The CDR3 DNA reads as TGTGCCAGCGGCGCAGTCCTCTATGGCTACACCTTC. The encoded protein is CASGAVLYGYTF.

Only a few counts were recorded for this clonotype. The chain links TRBV12-3 or TRBV12-4 to TRBJ1-2; TRBD1 aligns across 10 bases. CDR3 size: 14 residues. With V trimmed by 5 bases and J by 4 bases, 4 bases remained unmatched. The CDR3 coding sequence is TGTGCCAGCAGTAAGACAGGGGGCGCCTATGGCTACACCTTC. Protein sequence: CASSKTGGAYGYTF.